Shown below are 32 T cell receptor beta chains from a single sample sequenced in a study of blood T cell repertoires in COVID-19. Here immunoSEQ multiplex PCR was the method, and the copy in TCRdb shows in-frame clones only, minus some. The sample lists 130,000 to 150,000 clones, 81% occurring once. The sample consisted of peripheral blood. The receptors here all came from a human donor with acute or convalescent COVID-19. The donor label of this sample is uncertain.

This clone has only one observation. The chain joins TRBV2 to TRBJ1-5; 8 nucleotides match TRBD1. The CDR3 totals 15 residues. The V gene's germline CDR1 is SNHLY and CDR2 FYNNEI. V shed 6 bases, J shed 3 bases, and the junction held 7 bases outside the gene matches. The CDR3 loop is CASRGQGLSNQPQHF. CDR3 DNA: TGTGCCAGCAGAGGACAGGGACTGTCCAATCAGCCCCAGCATTTT. The whole variable domain, filled in from reference TRBV2 and TRBJ1-5, reads EPEVTQTPSHQVTQMGQEVILRCVPISNHLYFYWYRQILGQKVEFLVSFYNNEISEKSEIFDDQFSVERPDGSNFTLKIRSTKLEDSAMYFCASRGQGLSNQPQHFGDGTRLSIL.

The gene calls are TRBV7-9 and TRBJ2-7; the D gene is possibly TRBD2 (6 bases). The CDR3 sequence is 16 residues long. V was clipped by 7 bases and J by 5 bases, with 24 bases between them. The V gene's germline CDR1 is SEHNR and CDR2 FQNEAQ (reference sequence). This chain's CDR3 is CASTPTAQEGNHEQYF. In nucleotides, the CDR3 is TGTGCCAGCACCCCTACTGCCCAGGAGGGGAATCACGAGCAGTACTTC.

The rearrangement uses TRBV27 and TRBJ1-5, with D perhaps matching TRBD1 (5 bases). Per the germline V gene, CDR1 is MNHEY and CDR2 is SMNVEV (reference sequence). V dropped 4 bases and J dropped 5 bases, with 12 bases sitting between them. The CDR3 covers 14 residues. CDR3 region: CASSWGGEHQPQHF. Written as DNA, the CDR3 is TGTGCCAGCAGTTGGGGAGGGGAGCATCAGCCCCAGCATTTT.

V and J are TRBV4-1 and TRBJ1-2; D remains unclear. The CDR3 totals 15 residues. Germline V lookup: CDR1 MGHRA, CDR2 YSYEKL. The V gene lost 4 bases and the J gene lost 0 bases, with 12 bases spanning the gap. CDR3 sequence reads: CASSPQDSTNYGYTF. The CDR3 DNA reads TGCGCCAGCAGCCCCCAGGATTCGACTAACTATGGCTACACCTTC.

The chain has TRBV6-2 or TRBV6-3 and TRBJ1-5; no firm D call. Germline values: CDR1 MNHEY, CDR2 SVGEGT. CDR3 length: 14 residues. The V and J ends lost 2 bases and 0 bases respectively, with 5 bases between them. CDR3 nucleotide sequence: TGTGCCAGCAGTTACGTCAGTAGCAATCAGCCCCAGCATTTT. Translated, it gives CASSYVSSNQPQHF.

The chain uses TRBV3-1 (or the pseudogene TRBV3-2) and TRBJ2-3; 11 bases line up with TRBD1. The CDR3 length is 14 residues. The junction had 6 bases not matched to a gene; V was cut back by 4 bases and J by 9 bases. Germline V gene data show CDR1 as LGHDT and CDR2 as YNNKEL (reference sequence). Here the CDR3 DNA reads TGTGCCAGCAGCCCCGGACAGGGGGCAGGGACGCAGTATTTT. This encodes CASSPGQGAGTQYF.

This clone occurred a few times. The chain joins TRBV5-4 to TRBJ1-1; D is perhaps TRBD1 (6 bases). V was clipped by 4 bases and J by 0 bases, with 16 bases between them. The CDR3 covers 16 residues. CDR1 is SGHNT and CDR2 is YYREEE in the germline V gene (reference sequence). The CDR3 reads CASSPPPTGLNTEAFF. In DNA form, the CDR3 reads TGTGCCAGCAGCCCCCCTCCGACAGGATTGAACACTGAAGCTTTCTTT.

V usage is TRBV18 and J usage is TRBJ1-5; 7 positions match TRBD1. The V gene end was trimmed by 3 bases and the J gene end by 3 bases; junction bases not matched to a gene: 5. The germline V gene has CDR1 KGHSH and CDR2 LQKENI. The CDR3 runs to 15 residues. In DNA, the CDR3 is TGTGCCAGCTCACCCACAGGGGCCGCCAATCAGCCCCAGCATTTT. Its protein product is CASSPTGAANQPQHF.

The V gene is TRBV7-8, the J gene TRBJ1-1; TRBD1 agrees at 7 bases. Germline CDR1 SGHVS, CDR2 FQNEAQ. CDR3 length equals 13 residues. V shed 8 bases and J 0 bases; nucleotides not matched to a gene: 3. CDR3 residues: CASGDSMNTEAFF. The CDR3 DNA reads TGTGCCAGCGGGGACAGCATGAACACTGAAGCTTTCTTT.

The chain recombines TRBV11-3 with TRBJ2-5; no definite D call. Deletions cut 1 base from V and 5 bases from J, with 5 bases between. The CDR3 has 12 residues. Per germline, CDR1 SGHNT and CDR2 YENEEA. In DNA, the CDR3 is TGTGCCAGCAGCTTAGGAGTCGAGACCCAGTACTTC. Translating gives CASSLGVETQYF.

The chain employs TRBV27 and TRBJ1-1; 8 positions agree with TRBD1. CDR1 and CDR2 from the germline V gene are MNHEY and SMNVEV (reference sequence). CDR3 size: 13 residues. Trimming cost V 6 bases and J 5 bases; bases outside gene matches: 5. CDR3 coding DNA: TGTGCCAGCAGGCGACAGGGGCGGACTGAAGCTTTCTTT. It yields the protein CASRRQGRTEAFF.

This chain connects TRBV5-4 to TRBJ2-6; no firm D call. V lost 0 bases and J lost 0, with 7 bases in between. The germline CDR1 and CDR2 sequences are SGHNT and YYREEE (reference sequence). The CDR3 runs 16 residues. This CDR3 is CASSLAPFSGANVLTF. The CDR3 nucleotides are TGTGCCAGCAGCTTGGCTCCGTTCTCTGGGGCCAACGTCCTGACTTTC.

The chain uses TRBV5-4 and TRBJ2-4; TRBD2 matches at 8 bases. The CDR3 runs 19 residues. Germline V lookup: CDR1 SGHNT, CDR2 YYREEE (reference sequence). The ends lost 4 bases at V and 0 bases at J; junction bases unmatched: 15. The CDR3 reads CASSPIGAGGRLAKNIQYF. CDR3 bases: TGTGCCAGCAGCCCAATTGGGGCGGGGGGTAGGCTAGCCAAAAACATTCAGTACTTC.

V gene TRBV5-1 combines with J gene TRBJ1-2, with TRBD1 matching over 7 bases. V shed 0 bases, J shed 8 bases, and the junction held 1 base outside the gene matches. The CDR3 spans 12 residues. Germline CDR1 is SGHRS and CDR2 is YFSETQ. As DNA, the CDR3 is TGCGCCAGCAGCTTGGGACAGGGAGGCTACACCTTC. Protein: CASSLGQGGYTF.

The chain employs TRBV3-1 (or the pseudogene TRBV3-2) and TRBJ2-5; 7 nucleotides match TRBD2. Trimming took 0 bases from V and 5 from J; bases not matched to a gene: 12. The germline V gene encodes CDR1 LGHDT and CDR2 YNNKEL (reference sequence). The CDR3 spans 17 residues. The CDR3 loop is CASSQEKRAGLGETQYF. For the CDR3, the DNA is TGTGCCAGCAGCCAAGAGAAAAGAGCGGGGTTAGGGGAGACCCAGTACTTC.

The chain couples TRBV10-3 to TRBJ1-2; 8 bases match TRBD1. Germline lookup yields CDR1 ENHRY and CDR2 SYGVKD. V lost 4 bases, J lost 5 bases, and 18 bases stayed unmatched. The CDR3 consists of 18 residues. The CDR3 nucleotides read TGTGCCATCAGTGGGGGTCAGGACAGGGTCAGTTCCTTTTATGGCTACACCTTC. Translation gives CAISGGQDRVSSFYGYTF.

V usage is TRBV13 and J usage is TRBJ1-2, with TRBD1 matching over 8 bases. Germline CDR1 is PRHDT and CDR2 is FYEKMQ (reference sequence). CDR3 length equals 13 residues. J lost 4 bases, V lost 5 bases, and 3 bases had no gene match. CDR3 nucleotide sequence: TGTGCCAGCAGCAGGGGACAGGTCTATGGCTACACCTTC. Translating it yields CASSRGQVYGYTF.

J is TRBJ2-3 and V is TRBV24-1; perhaps TRBD1 as D (5 bases). Trimming shortened V by 1 base and J by 3 bases, and 10 bases separated the two germline ends. Germline CDR1 reads KGHDR; CDR2 reads SFDVKD. The CDR3 is 15 residues long. DNA for the CDR3: TGTGCCACCAGTGATTTAGGGGAAGGGACAGATACGCAGTATTTT. Protein product: CATSDLGEGTDTQYF.

The chain joins TRBV7-2 to TRBJ2-1; 12 bases agree with TRBD2. V shed 1 base and J 8 bases; nucleotides not matched to a gene: 3. The germline V gene has CDR1 SGHTA and CDR2 FQGNSA. This CDR3 has 15 residues. Here the CDR3 reads CASSLGTSGVDEQFF. The CDR3 nucleotides are TGTGCCAGCAGCTTAGGGACTAGCGGGGTTGATGAGCAGTTCTTC.

The V call is TRBV6-5, the J call TRBJ1-2; 7 bases map to TRBD1. The junction had 6 bases not matched to a gene; V was cut back by 2 bases and J by 3 bases. From germline, CDR1 is MNHEY and CDR2 SVGAGI. The CDR3 contains 15 residues. The CDR3 reads CASSYLQGRDYGYTF. CDR3 bases: TGTGCCAGCAGTTACCTACAGGGGCGGGACTATGGCTACACCTTC.

This sequence joins TRBV5-4 and TRBJ2-7, with 9 bases fitting TRBD1. The ends lost 0 bases at V and 4 bases at J; junction bases unmatched: 5. From germline, CDR1 is SGHNT and CDR2 YYREEE (reference sequence). This CDR3 spans 15 amino acids. CDR3 nucleotides: TGTGCCAGCAGCTTGGACGGGACAGGGAGTTACGAGCAGTACTTC. Amino acids: CASSLDGTGSYEQYF. The full variable domain, in which reference TRBV5-4 and TRBJ2-7 provide the parts outside the CDR3, is ETGVTQSPTHLIKTRGQQVTLRCSSQSGHNTVSWYQQALGQGPQFIFQYYREEENGRGNFPPRFSGLQFPNYSSELNVNALELDDSALYLCASSLDGTGSYEQYFGPGTRLTVT.

Only one count was recorded for this clone. In nucleotides, the CDR3 is TGTGCCAGCAGCCATCTGGACAGGGATCTTCGGACCCAGTACTTC. It codes for CASSHLDRDLRTQYF. This sequence joins TRBV14 and TRBJ2-5; 8 nucleotides match TRBD1. Per the germline V gene, CDR1 is SGHDN and CDR2 is FVKESK. CDR3 length equals 15 residues. Unmatched junction bases numbered 10, after V lost 3 bases and J lost 7 bases.

The chain links TRBV11-1 to TRBJ1-1; D is unresolved. CDR3 length: 15 amino acids. V lost 4 bases and J lost 1, with 13 bases in between. The germline gives CDR1 SGHAT, CDR2 FQDESV (reference sequence). Here the CDR3 reads CASSYPRSQNTEAFF. Here the CDR3 DNA reads TGTGCCAGCAGCTACCCACGCTCACAGAACACTGAAGCTTTCTTT.

This clone was seen a few times. The V call is TRBV12-5, the J call TRBJ1-5; D gene ambiguous. CDR3 length: 13 residues. The germline gives CDR1 LGHNT, CDR2 FRNRAP. Between the trimmed V and J ends, which lost 2 bases and 6 bases, there was a span of 8 bases. In nucleotides, the CDR3 is TGTGCTAGTGGTTTGAGCGTGAGTCAGCCCCAGCATTTT. Translated: CASGLSVSQPQHF. Filled out from reference TRBV12-5 and TRBJ1-5, the complete variable domain reads DARVTQTPRHKVTEMGQEVTMRCQPILGHNTVFWYRQTMMQGLELLAYFRNRAPLDDSGMPKDRFSAEMPDATLATLKIQPSEPRDSAVYFCASGLSVSQPQHFGDGTRLSIL.

This chain connects TRBV10-3 to TRBJ2-1, with 8 bases that match TRBD1. CDR1 is ENHRY and CDR2 is SYGVKD in the germline V gene. V lost 10 bases to trimming and J lost 6 bases; unmatched junction nucleotides: 8. The CDR3 has 13 amino acids. The CDR3 DNA reads as TGTGCCACCACGGGACAGGAGGTCAATGAGCAGTTCTTC. This codes for CATTGQEVNEQFF.

This clone was picked up a small number of times. This chain uses TRBV5-1 with TRBJ1-1; D remains unclear. CDR1 is SGHRS and CDR2 is YFSETQ in the germline V gene. The CDR3 totals 15 residues. The ends were cut back, 0 bases at V and 1 base at J, with 10 bases in the middle. This chain's CDR3 is CASSLAGLPNTEAFF. The CDR3 DNA reads as TGCGCCAGCAGCTTGGCCGGACTCCCGAACACTGAAGCTTTCTTT.

The J gene is TRBJ1-1, the V gene TRBV5-4; TRBD1 aligns across 9 bases. CDR3 size: 14 residues. The V segment lost 4 bases and the J segment 4 bases; nucleotides outside the gene matches: 5. The germline V gene has CDR1 SGHNT and CDR2 YYREEE (reference sequence). DNA of the CDR3: TGTGCCAGCAGCACTCCGGACAGGGGCACTGAAGCTTTCTTT. Translation: CASSTPDRGTEAFF.

J is TRBJ1-2 and V is TRBV6-5; no definite D call. The germline gives CDR1 MNHEY, CDR2 SVGAGI. Trimming took off 6 bases at V and 8 bases at J, with 13 bases between the two ends. The CDR3 consists of 12 residues. CDR3 DNA: TGTGCCAGCAGGGATGTGGGCGAGGGCTACACCTTC. It encodes CASRDVGEGYTF.

This chain uses TRBV24-1 with TRBJ2-1; weak D call: TRBD1 (6 bases). Germline CDR1 is KGHDR and CDR2 is SFDVKD. The V end lost 5 bases, the J end lost 5 bases, and 15 bases lay between the germline ends. This CDR3 contains 15 residues. The CDR3 DNA follows: TGTGCCACCAGTGGGGTTTGGGACAAGGACAATGAGCAGTTCTTC. It specifies CATSGVWDKDNEQFF.

V is TRBV10-3 and J is TRBJ2-7, with D perhaps TRBD2 (6 bases). CDR3 length: 13 residues. Germline CDR1 and CDR2: ENHRY and SYGVKD. V gave up 4 bases and J gave up 5 bases, with 12 bases separating them. This CDR3 reads CAISVGGRNEQYV. The DNA for the CDR3 is TGTGCCATCAGTGTCGGGGGAAGGAACGAGCAGTACGTC.

V usage is TRBV4-1 and J usage is TRBJ1-1; D is unclear. Germline-derived CDR1 and CDR2 are MGHRA and YSYEKL. The CDR3 has 15 amino acids. V dropped 0 bases and J dropped 6 bases, with 14 bases sitting between them. DNA for the CDR3: TGCGCCAGCAGCCAAGATCACCGGGGTGCCGCTGAAGCTTTCTTT. Protein product: CASSQDHRGAAEAFF.

The chain combines TRBV2 with TRBJ1-4; the D is unclear. Germline V gene data show CDR1 as SNHLY and CDR2 as FYNNEI. The CDR3 consists of 12 residues. The V gene lost 7 bases and the J gene lost 9 bases, with 12 bases spanning the gap. The CDR3 nucleotides are TGTGCCAGCACTGCCGGGGTCCAAAAACTGTTTTTT. It codes for CASTAGVQKLFF.